This TCR beta chain was profiled in a study of cytomegalovirus exposure and HLA in healthy donors. Primers: 60 Vbeta forward and 13 Jbeta reverse. Clones were read by immunoSEQ multiplex PCR, and TCRdb kept only the in-frame ones, dropping some. The sample lists some 120,000 clones; around 80% were seen once. The sample comprised PBMCs. This clonotype was sampled from a man aged 25 to 40 in good health and CMV-seropositive.

CDR3 in amino acids: CAIAAGTGGRYEQYF. The DNA of the CDR3 is TGTGCCATTGCCGCCGGGACAGGGGGCCGGTACGAGCAGTACTTC. The rearrangement joins TRBV7-9 to TRBJ2-7; 12 nucleotides align to TRBD1. CDR3 length equals 15 residues. V dropped 10 bases and J dropped 4; count of bases not matched to a gene: 11. The germline gives CDR1 SEHNR, CDR2 FQNEAQ (reference sequence).